This is a list of T cell receptor beta chains from one sample in a study of blood T cell repertoires in COVID-19. This table comes from immunoSEQ multiplex PCR, and its TCRdb copy is limited to in-frame clones, with some not included. The sample includes approximately 500,000 clones, approximately 90% of them seen just once. Sequencing was done on a sample of PBMCs or T cells enriched from blood (not recorded which). The receptors were sampled from a middle-aged woman who had recovered from COVID-19. Each CDR3 is given with its conserved first and last residue. The order of the fields is V gene, CDR3 length, J gene, CDR3 protein.

TRBV7-9	18	TRBJ2-5	CASSFPLREGRGRETQYF
TRBV5-1	12	TRBJ2-1	CASSLEGDEQFF
TRBV27	14	TRBJ2-7	CASSPRTRAHEQYF
TRBV6-1	15	TRBJ2-1	CASSEEDRSYNEQFF
TRBV10-2	13	TRBJ2-7	CASSADRFYEQYF
TRBV6-2/TRBV6-3	13	TRBJ2-5	CASSWHRQETQYF
TRBV7-8	17	TRBJ1-2	CASSLAGPRQGDYGYTF
TRBV5-4	14	TRBJ2-2	CASRPDRDVGELFF
TRBV3-1/TRBV3-2	14	TRBJ1-4	CASSSRGRDEKLFF
TRBV7-6	15	TRBJ2-7	CASSLSSTSSYEQYF
TRBV6-5	15	TRBJ1-5	CASTGGAILNQPQHF
TRBV25-1	15	TRBJ1-1	CASSESPGLRTEAFF
TRBV5-4	16	TRBJ2-2	CASSADPDRVTGELFF
TRBV28	16	TRBJ1-2	CASSGPGGKDYYGYTF
TRBV24-1	18	TRBJ2-2	CATSDSSGLAGGSGELFF
TRBV7-9	13	TRBJ2-5	CASSLGQIETQYF
TRBV9	16	TRBJ2-5	CASSVGLRQYQETQYF
TRBV15	17	TRBJ2-5	CATSRRRGGDPQETQYF
TRBV18	15	TRBJ2-3	CASSPPGGITDTQYF
TRBV7-2	14	TRBJ1-3	CASSRPSSGNTIYF
TRBV12-3/TRBV12-4	13	TRBJ1-1	CASSLGGNTEAFF
TRBV27	16	TRBJ2-1	CASSLSAGRSYNEQFF
TRBV6-5	15	TRBJ1-5	CASGVGLASNQPQHF
TRBV5-1	16	TRBJ2-2	CASSLSGRANTGELFF
TRBV5-5	14	TRBJ2-1	CASSFPRGPNEQFF
TRBV6-2/TRBV6-3	20	TRBJ2-1	CASSSYLLRAGGPTYNEQFF
TRBV19	13	TRBJ1-5	CASTSTVNQPQHF
TRBV19	15	TRBJ2-4	CASSIAPGQQNIQYF
TRBV24-1	19	TRBJ2-3	CATSDLQGQGSVVTDTQYF
TRBV28	14	TRBJ1-3	CASSLANSGNTIYF
TRBV9	13	TRBJ1-2	CASSVVGGGGYTF
TRBV29-1	18	TRBJ2-1	CSVEVWQGALWEDNEQFF
TRBV6-5	15	TRBJ1-2	CASSIDRGRNYGYTF
TRBV6-1	11	TRBJ1-2	CASSEARGYTF
TRBV30	15	TRBJ1-5	CACTKWGAGNQPQHF
TRBV6-5	14	TRBJ1-2	CASSYSRGKYGYTF
TRBV10-2	14	TRBJ2-7	CASSRLDTSYEQYF